Below, 31 T cell receptor beta chains from the same sample are listed, as sequenced in a study of CD8+ T cells in alopecia areata (dated by TCRdb to between 2018 and 2020). To prepare the library, the immunoSEQ multiplex PCR assay was applied. For TCR sequencing, RNA was extracted from every sample and reverse transcribed into cDNA to serve as template. Entries here come from immuneACCESS through TCRdb and include only in-frame sequences with V and J called. Some clones fail to appear in such tables; in the studies checked, an unresolved V gene covers under half of the shortfall, and the cause of the remainder is unknown. This sample contains 250,000 or so clones, none of which is a singleton. The ten largest clones capture less than 1.5% of the sample. Cells from mouse cutaneous lymph nodes were pooled, stained for CD4, CD8alpha, NKG2D, NKG2ACE and other markers, and then sorted on a BD Influx.

The sequenced sample was CD4+ T cells sorted from a lymph node. These receptors originate from a C3H/HeJ mouse with alopecia areata. This mouse strain bears the MHC haplotype H2-k.

This clone has just a few counts. Mouse germline and gene names are used. With the read ending 4 residues before the CDR3 end, the germline J gene is used to fill in that end. Other DNA variants within this sample encode the same CDR3. This chain links TRBV19 with TRBJ2-2; possible D gene TRBD1, 6 bases. Trimming removed 3 bases at V and 1 base at J, with 7 bases between. Germline CDR1 reads FNHDT; CDR2 reads SITEND (reference sequence). The CDR3 has 14 residues. The CDR3: CASSTGQNTGQLYF. The CDR3 DNA, read in part, is TGTGCCAGCAGTACGGGACAAAACACCGGG.

This clone came up a few times. Mouse names are used for the genes. The DNA ends 4 residues before the CDR3 does, and the rest of the CDR3 is filled in from the germline J gene. The genes are TRBV19 and TRBJ1-1, with D possibly being TRBD1 (6 bases). This CDR3 is 13 amino acids long. With 4 bases removed from V and 4 bases from J, the gap between germline ends came to 11 bases. The germline CDR1 and CDR2 sequences are FNHDT and SITEND (reference sequence). CDR3 sequence: CASSPGEGTEVFF. The covered CDR3 bases are TGTGCCAGCAGTCCAGGGGAAGGCACA.

Ten or more counts support this clone. Any gene name here is a mouse gene name. Distinct nucleotide sequences in the sample also encode this CDR3. The sequenced part of the CDR3 DNA is TGTGCCAGCAGTGACAGGGCAGGCACA. Translating gives CASSDRAGT. The complete CDR3 protein is CASSDRAGTEVFF. This sequence joins TRBV13-1 and TRBJ1-1, with D tentatively TRBD1 (5 bases). The DNA ends 4 residues before the CDR3 does, and the rest of the CDR3 is filled in from the germline J gene. CDR1 is NSHNY and CDR2 is SYGAGN in the germline V gene. The CDR3 consists of 13 residues. V dropped 2 bases and J dropped 4 bases, with 9 bases sitting between them.

The table lists this clone with a few counts. The listed genes are named as in mouse. The read terminates 4 residues ahead of where the CDR3 ends, so the germline J gene completes it. The chain employs TRBV5 and TRBJ2-7; D unresolved. Germline V gene sequence: CDR1 LGHNA, CDR2 YNLKQL (reference sequence). CDR3 length equals 12 residues. The CDR3 DNA, read in part, is TGTGCCAGCAGCCAGACATTTTAT. It codes for CASSQTFY. The whole CDR3 region reads CASSQTFYEQYF.

This clone has ten or more counts. These gene names are mouse names. The CDR3 end falls 4 residues outside the read, so it is completed with the germline J gene. Within the sample, other DNA sequences also encode this same CDR3. This sequence joins TRBV14 and TRBJ2-1; TRBD1 is a possible D gene (5 bases). V lost 4 bases to trimming and J lost 0 bases, with 5 bases between them. This CDR3 contains 13 residues. The germline CDR1 and CDR2 sequences are SGHDT and FRDEAV. The CDR3 is CASSQGNYAEQFF. The sequenced part of the CDR3 DNA is TGTGCCAGCAGTCAGGGTAACTATGCT.

The table lists this clone with a few counts. Genes here carry mouse names. The read terminates 4 residues ahead of where the CDR3 ends, so the germline J gene completes it. The genes are TRBV13-1 and TRBJ1-2; D is possibly TRBD1 (6 bases). The CDR3 has 12 residues. The germline V gene encodes CDR1 NSHNY and CDR2 SYGAGN. The V gene lost 5 bases and the J gene lost 4 bases, with 9 bases spanning the gap. CDR3 region: CASSTGFSDYTF. The sequenced part of the CDR3 DNA is TGTGCCAGCAGCACAGGGTTCTCC.

Regarding this clone: Gene labels here are mouse ones. The read halts 4 residues ahead of the CDR3 end, with the missing end drawn from the germline J gene. This chain connects TRBV13-2 to TRBJ2-2; 10 bases align to TRBD1. Trimming at V came to 3 bases and at J to 4 bases, leaving 3 bases not matched to a gene. This CDR3 region has 15 residues. Germline V gene sequence: CDR1 NNHNN, CDR2 SYGAGS (reference sequence). The DNA read from the CDR3 is TGTGCCAGCGGTGCCGGGACAGGGGTCACCGGG. Protein product: CASGAGTGVTG. The CDR3 reads in full as CASGAGTGVTGQLYF.

Worth noting for this clone: Gene names and germline refer to mouse. The observed sequence ends 4 residues before the CDR3 terminus, with the missing tail filled in from the germline J gene. The V gene is TRBV19, the J gene TRBJ2-1; 7 bases map to TRBD1. CDR1 FNHDT and CDR2 SITEND come from the germline V gene (reference sequence). The CDR3 is 15 amino acids. V was clipped by 5 bases and J by 1 base; unmatched bases: 6. CDR3 DNA (partial): TGTGCCAGCAGGACCGGGACAGAAAACTATGCT. It translates to CASRTGTENYA. The full CDR3 protein reads CASRTGTENYAEQFF.

A remark on this clone: The listed genes are named as in mouse. The read falls 4 residues short of the CDR3 end, and the missing part is taken from the germline J gene. V is TRBV19 and J is TRBJ2-1; D remains ambiguous. Trimming shortened V by 3 bases and J by 0 bases, and 7 bases separated the two germline ends. Germline loops: CDR1 FNHDT, CDR2 SITEND (reference sequence). CDR3 length equals 14 residues. Partial CDR3 DNA: TGTGCCAGCAGTACACAGAATAACTATGCT. This codes for CASSTQNNYA. The full CDR3 protein is CASSTQNNYAEQFF.

Notes on this clone: Gene names are mouse gene names. The read terminates 4 residues before the CDR3 end, so the remaining end is supplied by the germline J gene. The chain employs TRBV19 and TRBJ2-7; 8 bases map to TRBD2. V trimming: 2 bases; J trimming: 0 bases; junction bases outside the gene matches: 1. Germline lookup yields CDR1 FNHDT and CDR2 SITEND (reference sequence). This CDR3 is built from 14 residues. The CDR3: CASSIWGVSYEQYF. CDR3 DNA (partial): TGTGCCAGCAGTATCTGGGGGGTCTCCTAT.

For this clone: Mouse germline and gene names are used. Read sequence stops 4 residues before the CDR3 end, and the germline J gene provides the missing end. The sample holds other DNA sequences that translate to the same CDR3. This chain links TRBV13-1 with TRBJ1-1, with D unclear. Trimming left V 5 bases short and J 1 base short, with 3 bases between. The CDR3 covers 11 residues. Germline V gives CDR1 NSHNY, CDR2 SYGAGN. The CDR3 DNA, read in part, is TGTGCCAGCAGACAAAACACA. Its protein is CASRQNT. The CDR3 in its entirety is CASRQNTEVFF.

As regards this clone: Any gene name here is a mouse gene name. The read ends 4 residues shy of where the CDR3 ends; the end is completed using the germline J gene. Within the sample, other DNA sequences also encode this same CDR3. This chain uses TRBV13-2 with TRBJ2-7, with TRBD2 identical over 11 bases. The CDR3 has 13 amino acids. CDR1 NNHNN and CDR2 SYGAGS come from the germline V gene (reference sequence). The CDR3 DNA, read in part, is TGTGCCAGCGGCGGGACTGGGGGTTAT. Translation gives CASGGTGGY. The complete CDR3 reads CASGGTGGYEQYF.

This clone was seen a few times. Gene names are the mouse ones. Read coverage stops 4 residues before the CDR3 terminus; the germline J gene supplies the remainder. The sample carries other DNA sequences with the same CDR3. This sequence joins TRBV13-3 and TRBJ1-1; D might be TRBD1 (5 bases). This CDR3 region has 12 residues. The germline V gene encodes CDR1 NNHDY and CDR2 SYVADS. CDR3 amino acids: CASSDREGEVFF. Partial CDR3 DNA: TGTGCCAGCAGTGACAGGGAAGGA.

This clone was observed many times. Gene names follow the mouse nomenclature. Read coverage stops 4 residues before the CDR3 terminus; the germline J gene supplies the remainder. The J gene is TRBJ1-2, the V gene TRBV14; TRBD1 matches 11 bases. V was pared by 10 bases and J by 3 bases, with 5 bases of the junction left unmatched. CDR1 is SGHDT and CDR2 is FRDEAV in the germline V gene. The CDR3 is 13 amino acids. The CDR3 spells CAAGDRGDSDYTF. Incomplete CDR3 DNA: TGTGCCGCGGGGGACAGGGGGGACTCC.

Of note for this clone: The gene symbols are mouse symbols. The read finishes 4 residues shy of the CDR3 end, and the germline J gene is used to complete it. Other DNA sequences in this sample translate to the same CDR3. The rearrangement joins TRBV1 to TRBJ2-7; D gene ambiguous. Germline V lookup: CDR1 NSQYPW, CDR2 LRSPGD (reference sequence). The CDR3 contains 12 residues. The CDR3 sequence is CTCSADTYEQYF. The CDR3 DNA, read in part, is TGCACCTGCAGTGCCGACACATAT.

Regarding this clone: This may be a read error: a much more frequent sequence differs by one nucleotide. Each gene name is a mouse one. The read is 4 residues too short to cover the CDR3 end, so that end is filled in from the germline J gene. V gene TRBV29 combines with J gene TRBJ1-2, with TRBD1 matching over 9 bases. V gave up 6 bases and J gave up 0 bases; unmatched junction bases: 2. The CDR3 sequence is 14 residues long. The germline V gene has CDR1 MSHET and CDR2 SYDVDS. The CDR3 protein is CASRRQGANSDYTF. CDR3 bases read: TGTGCTAGCAGAAGACAGGGGGCAAACTCC.

This clone was found a few times. Gene labels here are mouse ones. The CDR3 goes on 4 residues after the read ends, and that part is filled in from the germline J gene. The V call is TRBV31, the J call TRBJ1-2; no definite D call. Germline V lookup: CDR1 GKSSPN, CDR2 SITVG. The CDR3 consists of 14 residues. Between the trimmed V and J ends, which lost 0 bases and 0 bases, there was a span of 8 bases. CDR3 residues: CAWSLHSANSDYTF. The sequenced part of the CDR3 DNA is TGTGCCTGGAGTCTACACAGTGCAAACTCC.

As for this clone: Gene names follow the mouse nomenclature. The CDR3 goes on 4 residues after the read ends, and that part is filled in from the germline J gene. This same CDR3 is encoded by further DNA sequences in the sample. J is TRBJ2-5 and V is TRBV13-1, with 8 nucleotides matching TRBD1. This CDR3 has 13 amino acids. CDR1 NSHNY and CDR2 SYGAGN come from the germline V gene. CDR3 sequence reads: CASSVDRVDTQYF. Partial CDR3 DNA: TGTGCCAGCAGTGTGGACAGGGTAGAC.

This clone has only a few counts. Genes here carry mouse names. The read comes to an end 4 residues before the CDR3 does, leaving the germline J gene to fill in the end. The chain carries TRBV13-1 and TRBJ2-4; maybe TRBD1 (6 bases). This CDR3 has 15 amino acids. Germline values: CDR1 NSHNY, CDR2 SYGAGN. V gave up 3 bases and J gave up 0 bases, with 11 bases separating them. The CDR3 DNA, read in part, is TGTGCCAGCAGTGGAGGACAGCGAAGTCAAAAC. This gives the protein CASSGGQRSQN. The whole CDR3 sequence is CASSGGQRSQNTLYF.

This clone was seen only a few times. Germline and genes: mouse. From the germline J gene comes the end of the CDR3, since the read stops 4 residues before it. This sequence joins TRBV13-2 and TRBJ2-3, with 8 bases aligning to TRBD1. Trimming took 3 bases from V and 0 from J; bases not matched to a gene: 6. CDR1 is NNHNN and CDR2 is SYGAGS in the germline V gene (reference sequence). There are 16 residues in the CDR3. The CDR3 region is CASGAPGQASAETLYF. The sequenced part of the CDR3 DNA is TGTGCCAGCGGTGCTCCGGGACAGGCTAGTGCAGAA.

This clone occurred a few times. Gene names are mouse gene names. CDR3: CAIDWDYAEQFF. Partial CDR3 DNA: TGTGCCATAGACTGGGACTATGCT. The rearrangement uses TRBV19 and TRBJ2-1; 7 bases fit TRBD2. The CDR3 is cut off 4 residues early in the read; its end comes from the germline J gene. Germline V CDR1 and CDR2: FNHDT, SITEND (reference sequence). The length of the CDR3 is 12 residues. J gave up 2 bases and V 9 bases, and 2 bases lay outside the gene matches.

This clone appeared a few times. The listed genes are named as in mouse. The read ends 4 residues shy of where the CDR3 ends; the end is completed using the germline J gene. The chain joins TRBV13-3 to TRBJ1-1; D unclear. The V end was cut by 4 bases, the J end by 0 bases, with 7 bases between. In germline, CDR1 is NNHDY, CDR2 SYVADS. The CDR3 extends over 13 amino acids. The sequenced CDR3 bases are TGTGCCAGCAGTCCCCCAACAAACACA. Its translation: CASSPPTNT. The entire CDR3 sequence reads CASSPPTNTEVFF.

The sample holds a few counts of this clone. The germline and genes are mouse ones. The CDR3 end lies 4 residues beyond the end of the read and is filled in from the germline J gene. The genes are TRBV1 and TRBJ2-4, with 8 bases fitting TRBD2. The ends lost 0 bases at V and 2 bases at J; junction bases unmatched: 4. This CDR3 has 16 amino acids. From germline, CDR1 is NSQYPW and CDR2 LRSPGD (reference sequence). Incomplete CDR3 DNA: TGCACCTGCAGTGCAGAAGTGGGGGGGAATCAAAAC. Its translation: CTCSAEVGGNQN. The entire CDR3 reads CTCSAEVGGNQNTLYF. Full variable domain (rest looked up from reference TRBV1 and TRBJ2-4): VTLLEQNPRWRLVPRGQAVNLRCILKNSQYPWMSWYQQDLQKQLQWLFTLRSPGDKEVKSLPGADYLATRVTDTELRLQVANMSQGRTLYCTCSAEVGGNQNTLYFGAGTRLSVL.

For this clone: The listed genes are named as in mouse. The observed sequence ends 4 residues before the CDR3 terminus, with the missing tail filled in from the germline J gene. The genes are TRBV13-1 and TRBJ2-1; D is possibly TRBD1 (6 bases). V was trimmed by 3 bases and J by 0 bases, leaving 10 bases between them. Germline V gene data show CDR1 as NSHNY and CDR2 as SYGAGN. The CDR3 has 15 amino acids. CDR3: CASSVRDTNYAEQFF. The CDR3 DNA, read in part, is TGTGCCAGCAGTGTCCGGGACACTAACTATGCT.

In regard to this clone: Each gene name is a mouse one. The CDR3 end is not reached by the read, which stops 4 residues before it; the germline J gene fills it in. In the same sample, other DNA sequences code for this CDR3. The chain employs TRBV1 and TRBJ2-5; TRBD2 matches at 7 bases. Germline trimming cut 2 bases from V and 3 bases from J; bases unmatched to any gene: 2. This CDR3 spans 14 amino acids. From germline, CDR1 is NSQYPW and CDR2 LRSPGD (reference sequence). The CDR3 bases that were read are TGCACCTGCAGTGCACCTGGGGGACAAGAC. As protein: CTCSAPGGQD. The complete CDR3 protein is CTCSAPGGQDTQYF.

About this clone itself: The genes and germline here are from mouse. CDR3 sequence: CASRQVNTGQLYF. The CDR3 DNA, read in part, is TGTGCCAGCAGACAGGTTAACACCGGG. The chain uses TRBV19 and TRBJ2-2, with D possibly TRBD1 on 5 matching bases. The read stops 4 residues short of the end of the CDR3; the missing end is completed from the germline J gene. Per the germline V gene, CDR1 is FNHDT and CDR2 is SITEND (reference sequence). V was pared by 5 bases and J by 2 bases, with 7 bases between. The CDR3 loop spans 13 amino acids. Together with reference TRBV19 and TRBJ2-2, the CDR3 gives the full variable domain: GGIITQTPKFLIGQEGQKLTLKCQQNFNHDTMYWYRQDSGKGLRLIYYSITENDLQKGDLSEGYDASREKKSSFSLTVTSAQKNEMAVFLCASRQVNTGQLYFGEGSKLTVL.

This clone has only a few counts. Mouse gene names apply. The CDR3 end falls 3 residues outside the read, so it is completed with the germline J gene. The chain uses TRBV21 and TRBJ1-6, with a tentative D call TRBD1 (5 bases). TRBV21 is an ORF, and what it does is uncertain. TRBJ1-6 is filed as an ORF, its function uncertain. V lost 6 bases and J lost 5, with 11 bases in between. This CDR3 has 14 residues. The CDR3 here is CASSPDKNNSPLYF. The CDR3 bases that were read are TGTGCTAGCAGCCCGGACAAAAATAATTCGCCC.

A word on this clone: These gene names are mouse names. The sequenced fragment ends 4 residues before the CDR3 boundary, so the rest is inferred from the germline J gene. The chain recombines TRBV13-1 with TRBJ2-2, with 7 nucleotides matching TRBD1. V lost 6 bases, J lost 2 bases, and 1 base stayed unmatched. The V gene's germline CDR1 is NSHNY and CDR2 SYGAGN. The length of the CDR3 is 13 residues. The CDR3 sequence: CASKTGNTGQLYF. The CDR3 bases that were read are TGTGCCAGCAAGACAGGGAACACCGGG.

This clone appeared many times. Each gene name is a mouse one. The observed sequence ends 4 residues before the CDR3 terminus, with the missing tail filled in from the germline J gene. The V and J genes are TRBV17 and TRBJ2-3; the match to TRBD1 covers 9 bases. The CDR3 contains 15 residues. Looked up from germline, CDR1 is MNHDT and CDR2 is YYDKIL. CDR3 in amino acids: CASSRDVGQGETLYF. The CDR3 DNA, read in part, is TGTGCTAGCAGTAGAGATGTGGGACAGGGAGAA.

This clone occurred a few times. Here the gene names and germline are mouse. Read coverage stops 4 residues before the CDR3 terminus; the germline J gene supplies the remainder. V and J are TRBV5 and TRBJ2-1; 7 positions agree with TRBD2. V shed 0 bases and J 4 bases; nucleotides not matched to a gene: 3. The CDR3 spans 15 residues. Germline values: CDR1 LGHNA, CDR2 YNLKQL (reference sequence). This CDR3 is CASSQELGEYAEQFF. CDR3 DNA, as far as it was read: TGTGCCAGCAGCCAAGAGCTGGGGGAATATGCT.

With regard to this clone: Gene names are mouse gene names. From the germline J gene comes the end of the CDR3, since the read stops 4 residues before it. The identical CDR3 is also encoded by other nucleotide sequences in the sample. The rearrangement uses TRBV1 and TRBJ1-2; D may be TRBD1 (6 bases). The CDR3 runs 15 residues. Germline CDR1 and CDR2: NSQYPW and LRSPGD (reference sequence). With 0 bases removed from V and 4 bases from J, the gap between germline ends came to 12 bases. Incomplete CDR3 DNA: TGCACCTGCAGTGCAGATCCGGGGGGCAGCTCC. Translating gives CTCSADPGGSS. The whole CDR3 is CTCSADPGGSSDYTF.